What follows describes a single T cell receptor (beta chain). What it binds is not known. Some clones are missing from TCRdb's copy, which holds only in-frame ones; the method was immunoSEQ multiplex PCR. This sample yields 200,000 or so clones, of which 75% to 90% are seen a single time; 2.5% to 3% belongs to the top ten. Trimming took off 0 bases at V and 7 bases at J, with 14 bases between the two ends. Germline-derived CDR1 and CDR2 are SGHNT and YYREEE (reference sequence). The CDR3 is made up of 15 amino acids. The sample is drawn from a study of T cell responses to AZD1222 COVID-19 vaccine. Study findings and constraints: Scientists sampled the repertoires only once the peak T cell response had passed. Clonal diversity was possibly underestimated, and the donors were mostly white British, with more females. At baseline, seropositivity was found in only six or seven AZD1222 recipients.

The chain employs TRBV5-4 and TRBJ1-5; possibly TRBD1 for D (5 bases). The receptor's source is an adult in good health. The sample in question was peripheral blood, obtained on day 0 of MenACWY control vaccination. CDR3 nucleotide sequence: TGTGCCAGCAGCTTGGACGCAGGGCAAGGGCAGCCCCAGCATTTT. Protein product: CASSLDAGQGQPQHF.